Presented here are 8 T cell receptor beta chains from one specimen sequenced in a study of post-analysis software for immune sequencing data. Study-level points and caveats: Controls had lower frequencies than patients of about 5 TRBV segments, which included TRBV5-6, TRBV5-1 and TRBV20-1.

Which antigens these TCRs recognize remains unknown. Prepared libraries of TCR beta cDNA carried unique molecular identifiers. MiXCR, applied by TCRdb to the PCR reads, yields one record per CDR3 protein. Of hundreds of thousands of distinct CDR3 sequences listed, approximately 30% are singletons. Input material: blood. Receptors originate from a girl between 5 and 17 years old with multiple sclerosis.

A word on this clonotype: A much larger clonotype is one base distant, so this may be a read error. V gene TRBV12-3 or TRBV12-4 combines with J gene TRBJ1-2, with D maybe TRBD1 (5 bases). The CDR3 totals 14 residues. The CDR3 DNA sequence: TGTGCCAGCAGGTTAGCGGGCAGGGACTATGGCTACACCTTC. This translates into CASRLAGRDYGYTF.

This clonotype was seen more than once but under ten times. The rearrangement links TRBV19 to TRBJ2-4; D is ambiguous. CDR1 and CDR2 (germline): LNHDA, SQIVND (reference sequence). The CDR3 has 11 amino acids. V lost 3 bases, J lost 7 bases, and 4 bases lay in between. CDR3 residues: CASSIRNIQYF. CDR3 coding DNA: TGTGCCAGTAGTATTCGCAACATTCAGTACTTC.

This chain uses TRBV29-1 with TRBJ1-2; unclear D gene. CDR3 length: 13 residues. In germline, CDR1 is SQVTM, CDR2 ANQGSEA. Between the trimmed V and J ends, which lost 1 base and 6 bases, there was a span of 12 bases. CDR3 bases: TGCAGCGTTGAAGTCCGCAGGAACGATGGCTACACCTTC. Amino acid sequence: CSVEVRRNDGYTF.

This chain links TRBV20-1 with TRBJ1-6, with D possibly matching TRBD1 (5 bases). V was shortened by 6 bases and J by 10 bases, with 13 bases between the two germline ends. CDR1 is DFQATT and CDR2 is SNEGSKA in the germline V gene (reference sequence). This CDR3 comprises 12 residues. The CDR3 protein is CSAVGGSSPLHF. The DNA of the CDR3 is TGCAGTGCGGTGGGGGGATCGTCACCCCTCCACTTT.

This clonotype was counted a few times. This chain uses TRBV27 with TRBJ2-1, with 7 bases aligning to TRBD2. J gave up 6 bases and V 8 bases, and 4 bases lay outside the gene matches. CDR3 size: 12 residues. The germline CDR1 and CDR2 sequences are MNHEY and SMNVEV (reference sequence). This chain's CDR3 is CASGLGRNEQFF. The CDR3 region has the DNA TGTGCCAGCGGACTAGGCCGCAATGAGCAGTTCTTC.

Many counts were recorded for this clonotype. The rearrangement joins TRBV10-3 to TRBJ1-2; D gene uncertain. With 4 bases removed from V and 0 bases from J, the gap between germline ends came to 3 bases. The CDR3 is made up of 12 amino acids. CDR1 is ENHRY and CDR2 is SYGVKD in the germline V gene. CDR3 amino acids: CAISGTNYGYTF. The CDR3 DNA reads TGTGCCATCAGTGGGACTAACTATGGCTACACCTTC.

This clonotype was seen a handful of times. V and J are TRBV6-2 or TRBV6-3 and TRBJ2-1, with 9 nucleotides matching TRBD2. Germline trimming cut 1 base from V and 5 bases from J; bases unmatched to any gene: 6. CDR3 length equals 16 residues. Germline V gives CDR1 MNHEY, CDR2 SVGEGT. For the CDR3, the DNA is TGTGCCAGCAGTTACTGGCGACTAGCGGCCAACAATGAGCAGTTCTTC. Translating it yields CASSYWRLAANNEQFF.

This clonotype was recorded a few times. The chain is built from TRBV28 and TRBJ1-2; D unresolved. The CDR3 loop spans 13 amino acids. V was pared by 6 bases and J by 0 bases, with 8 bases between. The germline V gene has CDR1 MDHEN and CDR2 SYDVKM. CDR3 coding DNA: TGTGCCAGCAGCACACCGGCTAACTATGGCTACACCTTC. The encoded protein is CASSTPANYGYTF.